A single sample gave rise to the 31 T cell receptor beta chains below, sequenced in a study of shared clonotypes between healthy human individuals. Sequenced by immunoSEQ multiplex PCR; TCRdb stores in-frame clones only, minus some. This sample has approximately 1.5 million clones, with 98% found just once. The sample comprised naive CD4+ T cells sorted from blood. As for subset: CD45RA+ positively selected. The receptors derive from a young man in good health.

The rearrangement links TRBV19 to TRBJ2-7, with D unresolved. This CDR3 spans 14 amino acids. CDR1 is LNHDA and CDR2 is SQIVND in the germline V gene (reference sequence). V was clipped by 6 bases and J by 0 bases, with 12 bases between them. CDR3 loop: CASSEPYSSYEQYF. Here the CDR3 DNA reads TGTGCCAGTAGCGAACCCTATAGCTCCTACGAGCAGTACTTC.

This rearrangement joins TRBV2 to TRBJ2-1, with 8 bases aligning to TRBD2. Germline V gene sequence: CDR1 SNHLY, CDR2 FYNNEI. Germline trimming cut 5 bases from V and 4 bases from J; bases unmatched to any gene: 10. This CDR3 contains 16 residues. CDR3 in amino acids: CASSPKAGASYNEQFF. The CDR3, as DNA: TGTGCCAGCAGTCCTAAAGCGGGAGCCAGTTACAATGAGCAGTTCTTC.

The rearrangement joins TRBV28 to TRBJ1-2, with TRBD1 as a possible D gene (6 bases). This CDR3 region has 14 residues. V lost 2 bases to trimming and J lost 7 bases, with 14 bases between them. The germline V gene encodes CDR1 MDHEN and CDR2 SYDVKM. CDR3 residues: CASSLGRGNLGYTF. The CDR3 bases are TGTGCCAGCAGTTTAGGGAGGGGGAACCTTGGCTACACCTTC.

J is TRBJ2-7 and V is TRBV29-1, with TRBD2 matching 13 bases. CDR3 length: 16 amino acids. Germline V gene data show CDR1 as SQVTM and CDR2 as ANQGSEA. Trimming took 4 bases from V and 3 from J; bases not matched to a gene: 9. The CDR3 DNA reads as TGCAGCGTTGGGACTAGCGGGAGCCCCCGGGGCTACGAGCAGTACTTC. Encoded protein: CSVGTSGSPRGYEQYF.

In regard to this clone: Other nucleotide sequences in the sample specify the same CDR3. The rearrangement links TRBV6-5 to TRBJ2-7; D perhaps matches TRBD1 (6 bases). Germline-derived CDR1 and CDR2 are MNHEY and SVGAGI. The length of the CDR3 is 14 residues. Trimming removed 2 bases from V and 1 base from J, with 9 bases in between. In DNA form, the CDR3 reads TGTGCCAGCAGTTACACCACAGGGTCCTACGAGCAGTACTTC. The encoded protein is CASSYTTGSYEQYF.

This clone has only one observation. The rearrangement joins TRBV5-1 to TRBJ2-5, with 9 bases lining up with TRBD2. This CDR3 spans 15 amino acids. Trimming at V came to 2 bases and at J to 5 bases, leaving 7 bases not matched to a gene. The germline CDR1 and CDR2 sequences are SGHRS and YFSETQ. The CDR3 loop is CASSFAGGPRETQYF. DNA of the CDR3: TGCGCCAGCAGCTTTGCGGGGGGGCCCAGGGAGACCCAGTACTTC. The full variable domain, in which reference TRBV5-1 and TRBJ2-5 provide the parts outside the CDR3, is KAGVTQTPRYLIKTRGQQVTLSCSPISGHRSVSWYQQTPGQGLQFLFEYFSETQRNKGNFPGRFSGRQFSNSRSEMNVSTLELGDSALYLCASSFAGGPRETQYFGPGTRLLVL.

This clone was detected a few times. This CDR3 is CATEGRLNEKLFF. The CDR3 coding sequence is TGTGCCACCGAGGGACGGCTTAATGAAAAACTGTTTTTT. J is TRBJ1-4 and V is TRBV2, with a weak D call TRBD1 (5 bases). The CDR3 spans 13 residues. Deletions cut 10 bases from V and 4 bases from J, with 13 bases between. Germline loops: CDR1 SNHLY, CDR2 FYNNEI.

J is TRBJ2-5 and V is TRBV14; D is perhaps TRBD1 (5 bases). V was cut by 1 base and J by 7 bases, with 19 bases left in between. Germline CDR1 SGHDN, CDR2 FVKESK. The CDR3 runs 16 residues. CDR3 sequence (DNA): TGTGCCAGCAGCCAAGTCTCACCAGGGTTGGGCTGGACCCAGTACTTC. Encoded protein: CASSQVSPGLGWTQYF.

This clone was observed once. V gene TRBV11-2 combines with J gene TRBJ2-7; D is perhaps TRBD2 (5 bases). Looked up from germline, CDR1 is SGHAT and CDR2 is FQNNGV. V was cut by 0 bases and J by 3 bases, with 27 bases left in between. The CDR3 sequence is 20 residues long. For the CDR3, the DNA is TGTGCCAGCAGCTTAGATCGGGCTAGCCCTCATTCCCTTAACAACTACGAGCAGTACTTC. This sequence encodes CASSLDRASPHSLNNYEQYF.

The chain employs TRBV19 and TRBJ2-5, with D possibly being TRBD2 (5 bases). CDR1 LNHDA and CDR2 SQIVND come from the germline V gene (reference sequence). The CDR3 is 12 residues long. Trimming took off 6 bases at V and 5 bases at J, with 10 bases between the two ends. CDR3 sequence (DNA): TGTGCCAGTAGCGAGGGTTGGGAGACCCAGTACTTC. Translation gives CASSEGWETQYF. Looking up the rest from reference TRBV19 and TRBJ2-5 gives the full variable domain: DGGITQSPKYLFRKEGQNVTLSCEQNLNHDAMYWYRQDPGQGLRLIYYSQIVNDFQKGDIAEGYSVSREKKESFPLTVTSAQKNPTAFYLCASSEGWETQYFGPGTRLLVL.

The gene calls are TRBV10-1 and TRBJ1-4; 8 bases agree with TRBD1. This CDR3 region has 13 residues. The germline gives CDR1 WNHNN, CDR2 SYGVQD (reference sequence). V was pared by 8 bases and J by 7 bases, with 6 bases of the junction left unmatched. CDR3 sequence: CASGGQGGEKLFF. CDR3 nucleotides: TGCGCCAGCGGAGGACAGGGAGGTGAAAAACTGTTTTTT.

The V and J genes are TRBV27 and TRBJ2-7; D gene uncertain. The CDR3 has 14 residues. The germline V and J ends were trimmed by 4 bases and 6 bases, with 16 bases remaining between them. Germline V gene data show CDR1 as MNHEY and CDR2 as SMNVEV (reference sequence). The CDR3 reads CASSWAHGSGEQYF. As DNA, the CDR3 is TGTGCCAGCAGTTGGGCACATGGGTCGGGCGAGCAGTACTTC.

As regards this clone: The sample contains more than one DNA sequence encoding this CDR3. V gene TRBV6-6 combines with J gene TRBJ1-2; D is uncertain. This CDR3 comprises 12 residues. Deletions cut 6 bases from V and 4 bases from J, with 9 bases between. Germline values: CDR1 MNHNY, CDR2 SVGAGI (reference sequence). The CDR3 DNA reads as TGTGCCAGCAGCTACCTCAGCTATGGCTACACCTTC. It translates to CASSYLSYGYTF.

The chain links TRBV9 to TRBJ2-2; D remains unclear. V was pared by 0 bases and J by 6 bases, with 15 bases between. This CDR3 is 16 amino acids long. The germline CDR1 and CDR2 sequences are SGDLS and YYNGEE. The CDR3 DNA reads as TGTGCCAGCAGCGTAGACTGGTTTGGGGTTCCCGGGGAGCTGTTTTTT. Translating it yields CASSVDWFGVPGELFF.

The chain recombines TRBV28 with TRBJ2-3, with 9 bases matching TRBD2. Germline CDR1 and CDR2: MDHEN and SYDVKM. Unmatched junction bases numbered 7, after V lost 6 bases and J lost 0 bases. The CDR3 consists of 16 residues. DNA of the CDR3: TGTGCCAGCAGGACCCCTAGCGGGGCTAGCACAGATACGCAGTATTTT. Encoded protein: CASRTPSGASTDTQYF.

This chain connects TRBV28 to TRBJ2-1; D is possibly TRBD2 (6 bases). Germline V gene data show CDR1 as MDHEN and CDR2 as SYDVKM. CDR3 length: 15 amino acids. The V end lost 5 bases, the J end lost 7 bases, and 18 bases lay between the germline ends. CDR3 in amino acids: CASSLRDSLGNEQFF. The CDR3 coding sequence is TGTGCCAGCAGTCTCCGGGACTCGCTGGGGAATGAGCAGTTCTTC.

The chain combines TRBV5-1 with TRBJ2-1; 11 bases are a match to TRBD2. Germline V gene lookup returns CDR1 SGHRS and CDR2 YFSETQ. The CDR3 spans 16 residues. With 3 bases clipped from V and 8 bases from J, the junction kept 10 bases outside the gene matches. The CDR3 spells CASSSSLAGDFHEQFF. Here the CDR3 DNA reads TGCGCCAGCAGCTCGTCACTAGCGGGGGATTTCCATGAGCAGTTCTTC. The full variable domain, in which reference TRBV5-1 and TRBJ2-1 provide the parts outside the CDR3, is KAGVTQTPRYLIKTRGQQVTLSCSPISGHRSVSWYQQTPGQGLQFLFEYFSETQRNKGNFPGRFSGRQFSNSRSEMNVSTLELGDSALYLCASSSSLAGDFHEQFFGPGTRLTVL.

V and J are TRBV7-2 and TRBJ1-1; no clear D. Germline V CDR1 and CDR2: SGHTA, FQGNSA. V was shortened by 1 base and J by 1 base, with 10 bases between the two germline ends. CDR3 length: 15 residues. This CDR3 reads CASSLDAGRNTEAFF. CDR3 bases: TGTGCCAGCAGCTTAGATGCAGGCCGGAACACTGAAGCTTTCTTT.

V usage is TRBV6-5 and J usage is TRBJ2-7; TRBD2 matches 7 bases. CDR1 and CDR2 from the germline V gene are MNHEY and SVGAGI. V dropped 6 bases and J dropped 5; count of bases not matched to a gene: 4. The CDR3 spans 12 residues. In nucleotides, the CDR3 is TGTGCCAGCAGCGAGACTAGCCACGAGCAGTACTTC. Translation gives CASSETSHEQYF.

The chain combines TRBV10-2 with TRBJ1-4; D remains unclear. Germline lookup yields CDR1 WSHSY and CDR2 SAAADI. The CDR3 length is 16 residues. V dropped 3 bases and J dropped 7 bases, with 18 bases sitting between them. CDR3 sequence reads: CASSDPRRDVGEKLFF. The DNA of the CDR3 is TGCGCCAGCAGTGATCCGCGGCGGGATGTTGGTGAAAAACTGTTTTTT.

V and J are TRBV20-1 and TRBJ2-7; perhaps TRBD2 as D (5 bases). The CDR3 runs 11 residues. CDR1 is DFQATT, CDR2 SNEGSKA, per germline (reference sequence). For the CDR3, the DNA is TGCAGCCTGAGGGATCCCTACGAGCAGTACTTC. This encodes CSLRDPYEQYF.

Note on this clone: The same CDR3 can be traced to other DNA sequences in this sample. The chain recombines TRBV7-2 with TRBJ1-2; D gene unclear. Germline lookup yields CDR1 SGHTA and CDR2 FQGNSA. This CDR3 region has 12 residues. V dropped 1 base and J dropped 4 bases, with 4 bases sitting between them. In DNA, the CDR3 is TGTGCCAGCAGCTTAGAAGGCTATGGCTACACCTTC. It translates to CASSLEGYGYTF.

The J gene is TRBJ2-1, the V gene TRBV5-4, with D perhaps matching TRBD1 (6 bases). Trimming took 0 bases from V and 3 from J, leaving 10 bases between them. This CDR3 has 15 residues. Looked up from germline, CDR1 is SGHNT and CDR2 is YYREEE (reference sequence). The CDR3 is CASSLARGYYNEQFF. In nucleotides, the CDR3 is TGTGCCAGCAGCTTGGCCAGGGGATACTACAATGAGCAGTTCTTC.

The rearrangement joins TRBV21-1 to TRBJ2-7. TRBV21-1 corresponds to a pseudogene. The CDR3 spans 14 residues. The CDR3, as DNA: TGTGCCAGCAGCAAAGTGCTGGGGAAGCACGAGCAGTACTTC. It translates to CASSKVLGKHEQYF.

J is TRBJ1-1 and V is TRBV6-5, with a weak D call TRBD1 (5 bases). Germline V gene data show CDR1 as MNHEY and CDR2 as SVGAGI. CDR3 length: 15 amino acids. The V end lost 0 bases, the J end lost 1 base, and 9 bases lay between the germline ends. This CDR3 reads CASSYSRGRNTEAFF. In DNA, the CDR3 is TGTGCCAGCAGTTACTCGCGGGGGAGGAACACTGAAGCTTTCTTT.

V usage is TRBV27 and J usage is TRBJ2-7; D is unclear. CDR1 is MNHEY, CDR2 SMNVEV, per germline (reference sequence). The CDR3 is made up of 14 amino acids. The V end lost 5 bases, the J end lost 2 bases, and 13 bases lay between the germline ends. The CDR3 DNA reads as TGTGCCAGCAGTGCTCTTCTTACCCCCTACGAGCAGTACTTC. Translation gives CASSALLTPYEQYF.

V usage is TRBV7-9 and J usage is TRBJ1-1; 7 positions match TRBD1. This CDR3 is 14 amino acids long. Germline values: CDR1 SEHNR, CDR2 FQNEAQ (reference sequence). V was clipped by 6 bases and J by 5 bases; unmatched bases: 9. For the CDR3, the DNA is TGTGCCAGCAGAACCGACAGGGATCGGACTGAAGCTTTCTTT. It specifies CASRTDRDRTEAFF.

The V call is TRBV13, the J call TRBJ2-7; the D is unclear. The CDR3 extends over 15 amino acids. Trimming shortened V by 3 bases and J by 2 bases, and 14 bases separated the two germline ends. The V gene's germline CDR1 is PRHDT and CDR2 FYEKMQ (reference sequence). The CDR3 DNA follows: TGTGCCAGCAGCTTCGCCCCACAGCTGGCCTACGAGCAGTACTTC. Its protein product is CASSFAPQLAYEQYF.

The chain employs TRBV28 and TRBJ1-5; D uncertain. Germline loops: CDR1 MDHEN, CDR2 SYDVKM. The CDR3 sequence is 14 residues long. V gave up 2 bases and J gave up 3 bases, with 8 bases separating them. The DNA of the CDR3 is TGTGCCAGCAGTTTAATGTGGTCCAATCAGCCCCAGCATTTT. This encodes CASSLMWSNQPQHF.

The chain joins TRBV9 to TRBJ2-3, with TRBD2 as a possible D gene (5 bases). Germline CDR1 reads SGDLS; CDR2 reads YYNGEE. The V end was cut by 0 bases, the J end by 0 bases, with 11 bases between. This CDR3 is built from 16 residues. The CDR3 DNA reads as TGTGCCAGCAGCGTAGGATCCCTAGCCAGCACAGATACGCAGTATTTT. This encodes CASSVGSLASTDTQYF. Based on the CDR3 plus reference TRBV9 and TRBJ2-3, the full variable domain is DSGVTQTPKHLITATGQRVTLRCSPRSGDLSVYWYQQSLDQGLQFLIQYYNGEERAKGNILERFSAQQFPDLHSELNLSSLELGDSALYFCASSVGSLASTDTQYFGPGTRLTVL.

A remark on this clone: Other DNA sequences of this sample code for an identical CDR3. The chain combines TRBV5-1 with TRBJ2-2; the D is unclear. The germline V gene encodes CDR1 SGHRS and CDR2 YFSETQ. V gave up 0 bases and J gave up 3 bases, with 3 bases separating them. This CDR3 contains 13 residues. The CDR3 sequence is CASSLGDTGELFF. CDR3 in DNA: TGCGCCAGCAGCTTGGGTGACACCGGGGAGCTGTTTTTT.